Listed below are T cell receptor beta chains from one sample, sequenced in a study of T cell repertoires in cytomegalovirus infection. MiXCR, applied by TCRdb to the reads, yields one record per CDR3 protein. The sample contains 450,000 to 600,000 distinct CDR3 sequences, roughly 10% of which appear only once. The specimen sequenced was PBMCs. These receptors originate from a human donor in good health (CMV status not recorded). Some clones in this sample may be carry-over from other donors' samples. The CDR3 runs from the conserved cysteine through the conserved F or W. A D gene is named only where the DNA matches it firmly. Expanded clones get a size class; other rows say once, few or many, or leave the size out.

len: 13
j_gene: TRBJ2-3
d_gene: NA
v_gene: TRBV7-9
abundance: many
CDR3aa: CASSQQGETTQYF
CDR3nt: TGTGCCAGCAGCCAGCAGGGTGAAACTACGCAGTATTTT

len: 13
j_gene: TRBJ1-5
d_gene: NA
v_gene: TRBV25-1
abundance: few
CDR3aa: CASSWDGNQPQHF
CDR3nt: TGTGCCAGCAGTTGGGACGGTAATCAGCCCCAGCATTTT

len: 14
j_gene: TRBJ2-5
d_gene: NA
v_gene: TRBV2
abundance: many
CDR3aa: CASMQGLLQETQYF
CDR3nt: TGTGCCAGCATGCAGGGACTCCTACAAGAGACCCAGTACTTC

len: 16
j_gene: TRBJ2-1
d_gene: TRBD2
v_gene: TRBV13
abundance: few
CDR3aa: CASSTDRDYLYNEQFF
CDR3nt: TGTGCCAGCAGCACGGACCGGGACTATCTCTACAATGAGCAGTTCTTC

len: 15
j_gene: TRBJ2-3
d_gene: NA
v_gene: TRBV11-2
abundance: NA
CDR3aa: CASRKWGGLTDTQYF
CDR3nt: TGTGCCAGCAGGAAGTGGGGGGGGCTCACAGATACGCAGTATTTT

len: 13
j_gene: TRBJ1-3
d_gene: NA
v_gene: TRBV19
abundance: many
CDR3aa: CASSRQHGNTIYF
CDR3nt: TGTGCCAGTAGCCGACAGCATGGAAACACCATATATTTT

len: 13
j_gene: TRBJ2-3
d_gene: TRBD1
v_gene: TRBV20-1
abundance: NA
CDR3aa: CSAEGQGRDTQYF
CDR3nt: TGCAGTGCGGAGGGACAGGGTAGAGATACGCAGTATTTT

len: 15
j_gene: TRBJ2-1
d_gene: TRBD2
v_gene: TRBV7-2
abundance: many
CDR3aa: CASSLGGGRINEQFF
CDR3nt: TGTGCCAGCAGCTTAGGGGGCGGGAGGATCAATGAGCAGTTCTTC

len: 17
j_gene: TRBJ1-6
d_gene: NA
v_gene: TRBV3-1
abundance: NA
CDR3aa: CASSQERLEDYNSPLHF
CDR3nt: TGTGCCAGCAGCCAAGAACGGTTGGAGGACTATAATTCACCCCTCCACTTT

len: 12
j_gene: TRBJ1-1
d_gene: NA
v_gene: TRBV4-1
abundance: many
CDR3aa: CASSQGRTEAFF
CDR3nt: TGTGCCAGCAGTCAGGGTCGGACTGAAGCTTTCTTT

len: 15
j_gene: TRBJ1-2
d_gene: NA
v_gene: TRBV20-1
abundance: few
CDR3aa: CSARDPLRDSYGYTF
CDR3nt: TGCAGTGCTAGAGATCCGTTGAGGGATAGCTATGGCTACACCTTC

len: 14
j_gene: TRBJ1-2
d_gene: TRBD1
v_gene: TRBV7-9
abundance: many
CDR3aa: CASSPGTGGIGYTF
CDR3nt: TGTGCCAGCAGCCCCGGGACAGGGGGAATTGGCTACACCTTC

len: 15
j_gene: TRBJ2-3
d_gene: NA
v_gene: TRBV5-6
abundance: many
CDR3aa: CASSLIVSQTDTQYF
CDR3nt: TGTGCCAGCAGCCTCATCGTCTCTCAGACAGATACGCAGTATTTT

len: 11
j_gene: TRBJ1-1
d_gene: NA
v_gene: TRBV30
abundance: NA
CDR3aa: CAWTGVTEAFF
CDR3nt: TGTGCCTGGACAGGGGTCACTGAAGCTTTCTTT

len: 15
j_gene: TRBJ1-6
d_gene: NA
v_gene: TRBV28
abundance: NA
CDR3aa: CASKGGSSYNSPLHF
CDR3nt: TGTGCCAGCAAGGGGGGCAGCTCCTATAATTCACCCCTCCACTTT

len: 11
j_gene: TRBJ2-5
d_gene: TRBD1
v_gene: TRBV29-1
abundance: NA
CDR3aa: CSVEQGDAQYF
CDR3nt: TGCAGCGTTGAACAGGGGGATGCCCAGTACTTC

len: 14
j_gene: TRBJ1-3
d_gene: NA
v_gene: TRBV18
abundance: many
CDR3aa: CASSPTAGADTIYF
CDR3nt: TGTGCCAGCTCACCAACGGCCGGGGCTGACACCATATATTTT

len: 14
j_gene: TRBJ2-7
d_gene: NA
v_gene: TRBV27
abundance: many
CDR3aa: CASTPARQSYEQYF
CDR3nt: TGTGCCAGCACCCCAGCGCGGCAAAGCTACGAGCAGTACTTC

len: 15
j_gene: TRBJ2-1
d_gene: NA
v_gene: TRBV12-3/TRBV12-4
abundance: many
CDR3aa: CASSSPLAGYNEQFF
CDR3nt: TGTGCCAGCAGTTCCCCCTTGGCGGGGTACAATGAGCAGTTCTTC

len: 17
j_gene: TRBJ2-3
d_gene: TRBD2
v_gene: TRBV25-1
abundance: many
CDR3aa: CASSALPGTSSSDTQYF
CDR3nt: TGTGCCAGCAGTGCCCTACCCGGGACTAGTAGCTCAGATACGCAGTATTTT

len: 14
j_gene: TRBJ1-1
d_gene: NA
v_gene: TRBV3-1
abundance: many
CDR3aa: CASRSSDMNTEAFF
CDR3nt: TGTGCCAGCAGGTCTTCTGACATGAACACTGAAGCTTTCTTT

len: 12
j_gene: TRBJ1-1
d_gene: TRBD1
v_gene: TRBV20-1
abundance: NA
CDR3aa: CSASGPQGAAFF
CDR3nt: TGCAGTGCTAGCGGGCCCCAGGGGGCTGCTTTCTTT

len: 14
j_gene: TRBJ2-1
d_gene: TRBD2
v_gene: TRBV28
abundance: NA
CDR3aa: CASIATSGDNEQFF
CDR3nt: TGTGCCAGCATAGCGACGAGCGGGGACAATGAGCAGTTCTTC

len: 14
j_gene: TRBJ2-1
d_gene: NA
v_gene: TRBV6-4
abundance: many
CDR3aa: CASSEYRVGNEQFF
CDR3nt: TGTGCCAGCAGTGAGTACAGGGTCGGCAATGAGCAGTTCTTC

len: 16
j_gene: TRBJ2-2
d_gene: TRBD1
v_gene: TRBV5-1
abundance: few
CDR3aa: CASSLEGTGFRGELFF
CDR3nt: TGCGCCAGCAGTCTGGAAGGGACAGGGTTTCGCGGGGAGCTGTTTTTT

len: 13
j_gene: TRBJ2-1
d_gene: TRBD1
v_gene: TRBV10-3
abundance: few
CDR3aa: CATLWDRENEQFF
CDR3nt: TGTGCCACCCTTTGGGACAGGGAAAATGAGCAGTTCTTC

len: 14
j_gene: TRBJ1-4
d_gene: TRBD1
v_gene: TRBV7-9
abundance: many
CDR3aa: CASSLARQGEKLFF
CDR3nt: TGTGCCAGCAGCTTAGCCCGACAGGGCGAAAAACTGTTTTTT

len: 17
j_gene: TRBJ2-2
d_gene: TRBD2
v_gene: TRBV6-1
abundance: many
CDR3aa: CASSERLAGGLAGELFF
CDR3nt: TGTGCCAGCAGTGAACGGCTAGCGGGAGGGCTGGCCGGGGAGCTGTTTTTT

len: 16
j_gene: TRBJ2-5
d_gene: TRBD2
v_gene: TRBV28
abundance: many
CDR3aa: CASSELAGGTKETQYF
CDR3nt: TGTGCCAGCAGTGAGCTAGCGGGGGGCACCAAAGAGACCCAGTACTTC

len: 14
j_gene: TRBJ1-5
d_gene: NA
v_gene: TRBV3-1
abundance: NA
CDR3aa: CASSQGAGLQPQHF
CDR3nt: TGTGCCAGCAGCCAAGGGGCAGGGCTTCAGCCCCAGCATTTT

len: 14
j_gene: TRBJ2-7
d_gene: NA
v_gene: TRBV6-1
abundance: few
CDR3aa: CASSSHKVAYEQYF
CDR3nt: TGTGCCAGCAGCTCCCACAAAGTGGCCTACGAGCAGTACTTC

len: 13
j_gene: TRBJ1-1
d_gene: TRBD1
v_gene: TRBV19
abundance: few
CDR3aa: CASMGQGAHEAFF
CDR3nt: TGTGCCAGTATGGGACAGGGGGCTCATGAAGCTTTCTTT

len: 18
j_gene: TRBJ2-2
d_gene: TRBD2
v_gene: TRBV11-2
abundance: many
CDR3aa: CASSLVPAGGINTGELFF
CDR3nt: TGTGCCAGCAGCTTAGTGCCAGCGGGAGGGATTAACACCGGGGAGCTGTTTTTT

len: 15
j_gene: TRBJ1-4
d_gene: TRBD1
v_gene: TRBV27
abundance: many
CDR3aa: CASGWSGTVNEKLFF
CDR3nt: TGTGCCAGCGGCTGGTCAGGGACAGTAAATGAAAAACTGTTTTTT

len: 16
j_gene: TRBJ2-2
d_gene: TRBD2
v_gene: TRBV7-3
abundance: many
CDR3aa: CASSFQRGGRTGELFF
CDR3nt: TGTGCCAGCAGCTTTCAGCGGGGGGGCCGCACCGGGGAGCTGTTTTTT

len: 15
j_gene: TRBJ2-1
d_gene: TRBD2
v_gene: TRBV27
abundance: many
CDR3aa: CASSLRRGLGNEQFF
CDR3nt: TGTGCCAGCAGTTTACGCAGGGGACTAGGCAATGAGCAGTTCTTC

len: 15
j_gene: TRBJ2-7
d_gene: NA
v_gene: TRBV28
abundance: few
CDR3aa: CASSPPRGQTYEQYF
CDR3nt: TGTGCCAGCAGTCCCCCGAGAGGGCAAACCTACGAGCAGTACTTC

len: 14
j_gene: TRBJ2-2
d_gene: TRBD2
v_gene: TRBV2
abundance: few
CDR3aa: CASSELATTGELFF
CDR3nt: TGTGCCAGCAGCGAACTAGCGACCACCGGGGAGCTGTTTTTT

len: 15
j_gene: TRBJ2-1
d_gene: NA
v_gene: TRBV11-2
abundance: many
CDR3aa: CASSLGDSSYNEQFF
CDR3nt: TGTGCCAGCAGCTTAGGGGACTCCTCCTACAATGAGCAGTTCTTC

len: 16
j_gene: TRBJ2-1
d_gene: TRBD2
v_gene: TRBV4-2
abundance: few
CDR3aa: CASSQEGLEAVNEQFF
CDR3nt: TGTGCCAGCAGCCAAGAAGGACTAGAAGCCGTCAATGAGCAGTTCTTC

len: 10
j_gene: TRBJ2-7
d_gene: NA
v_gene: TRBV20-1
abundance: few
CDR3aa: CSGDTYEQYF
CDR3nt: TGCAGTGGGGACACCTACGAGCAGTACTTC

len: 15
j_gene: TRBJ2-3
d_gene: NA
v_gene: TRBV6-1
abundance: many
CDR3aa: CASSENRANTDTQYF
CDR3nt: TGTGCCAGCAGTGAAAACAGGGCCAACACAGATACGCAGTATTTT

len: 17
j_gene: TRBJ1-3
d_gene: NA
v_gene: TRBV3-1
abundance: few
CDR3aa: CASSRGVGQRSGNTIYF
CDR3nt: TGTGCCAGCAGCCGAGGCGTTGGACAGCGCTCTGGAAACACCATATATTTT

len: 12
j_gene: TRBJ1-4
d_gene: NA
v_gene: TRBV20-1
abundance: NA
CDR3aa: CSAAGADEKLFF
CDR3nt: TGCAGTGCAGCTGGGGCGGATGAAAAACTGTTTTTT

len: 15
j_gene: TRBJ1-4
d_gene: TRBD1
v_gene: TRBV6-5
abundance: many
CDR3aa: CASSQSGTGGEKLFF
CDR3nt: TGTGCCAGCAGTCAGTCCGGGACAGGGGGTGAAAAACTGTTTTTT

len: 15
j_gene: TRBJ2-1
d_gene: TRBD2
v_gene: TRBV7-3
abundance: many
CDR3aa: CASSWSGGGYNEQFF
CDR3nt: TGTGCCAGCAGCTGGAGCGGGGGGGGGTACAATGAGCAGTTCTTC

len: 13
j_gene: TRBJ1-5
d_gene: NA
v_gene: TRBV7-8
abundance: few
CDR3aa: CASSWGPDQPQHF
CDR3nt: TGTGCCAGCAGCTGGGGACCAGATCAGCCCCAGCATTTT

len: 14
j_gene: TRBJ1-2
d_gene: TRBD1
v_gene: TRBV29-1
abundance: many
CDR3aa: CSVTPGQGNYGYTF
CDR3nt: TGCAGCGTTACCCCCGGACAGGGGAACTATGGCTACACCTTC

len: 16
j_gene: TRBJ1-2
d_gene: TRBD1
v_gene: TRBV7-9
abundance: few
CDR3aa: CASSFTGTEKNYGYTF
CDR3nt: TGTGCCAGCAGCTTCACCGGGACAGAGAAAAACTATGGCTACACCTTC

len: 16
j_gene: TRBJ1-2
d_gene: TRBD1
v_gene: TRBV6-5
abundance: few
CDR3aa: CASSYSSDRANYGYTF
CDR3nt: TGTGCCAGCAGTTACTCCTCGGACAGGGCTAACTATGGCTACACCTTC

len: 13
j_gene: TRBJ2-5
d_gene: TRBD2
v_gene: TRBV7-3
abundance: many
CDR3aa: CASSSTSGETQYF
CDR3nt: TGTGCCAGCAGCTCGACTAGCGGGGAGACCCAGTACTTC

len: 14
j_gene: TRBJ1-1
d_gene: NA
v_gene: TRBV2
abundance: NA
CDR3aa: CASSESTGSGEAFF
CDR3nt: TGTGCCAGCAGTGAATCGACAGGTTCAGGTGAAGCTTTCTTT

len: 17
j_gene: TRBJ1-1
d_gene: TRBD1
v_gene: TRBV7-6
abundance: few
CDR3aa: CASSLSGDRGPRYEAFF
CDR3nt: TGTGCCAGCAGCTTATCGGGGGACAGGGGGCCGAGATATGAAGCTTTCTTT

len: 12
j_gene: TRBJ2-1
d_gene: NA
v_gene: TRBV20-1
abundance: few
CDR3aa: CSAISRDNEQFF
CDR3nt: TGCAGTGCTATCTCCAGGGACAATGAGCAGTTCTTC

len: 13
j_gene: TRBJ2-5
d_gene: NA
v_gene: TRBV20-1
abundance: few
CDR3aa: CSAYGQSQETQYF
CDR3nt: TGCAGTGCGTACGGACAGTCACAAGAGACCCAGTACTTC

len: 15
j_gene: TRBJ2-1
d_gene: TRBD1
v_gene: TRBV5-4
abundance: many
CDR3aa: CASRPGTGAYNEQFF
CDR3nt: TGTGCCAGCAGACCCGGGACAGGGGCCTACAATGAGCAGTTCTTC

len: 19
j_gene: TRBJ2-4
d_gene: TRBD2
v_gene: TRBV7-8
abundance: many
CDR3aa: CASSPRGSSGFSAKNIQYF
CDR3nt: TGTGCCAGCAGCCCAAGGGGGTCTAGCGGGTTCTCCGCCAAAAACATTCAGTACTTC

len: 14
j_gene: TRBJ2-3
d_gene: NA
v_gene: TRBV5-1
abundance: many
CDR3aa: CASSLVGRTDTQYF
CDR3nt: TGCGCCAGCAGCTTGGTCGGGCGGACAGATACGCAGTATTTT

len: 15
j_gene: TRBJ2-4
d_gene: NA
v_gene: TRBV7-8
abundance: many
CDR3aa: CASSLEGGHENIQYF
CDR3nt: TGTGCCAGCTCCCTGGAGGGGGGGCATGAAAACATTCAGTACTTC

len: 16
j_gene: TRBJ2-7
d_gene: NA
v_gene: TRBV19
abundance: many
CDR3aa: CASTQARQWDLGEQYF
CDR3nt: TGTGCCAGTACCCAAGCCCGACAGTGGGACCTGGGAGAGCAGTACTTC